The present T cell receptor beta chain was sequenced within a study of siplizumab effects on memory and regulatory T cells (dated by TCRdb to the late 2010s). Background on the whole study: The study looked at the effect of siplizumab, an anti-CD2 antibody, on alloreactive T-cell subsets in allogeneic mixed lymphocyte reactions made from human PBMCs.

In the case of this clone: What this receptor recognizes is not known. There are no base qualities to consult, and no much larger clone falls within one base.

Unstimulated CD4+ memory cells were also sequenced in three donor pairs, together with CD4+ naive, CD8+ TEMRA, CD8+ naive and CD8+ effector memory subsets. Sorted unstimulated T cells, along with proliferating T cells recovered from mixed lymphocyte reactions, underwent TCRbeta CDR3 sequencing. Fresh whole blood from nine to eleven HLA-typed healthy donors was used to isolate PBMCs. Paper-wide results and their limitations: Unstimulated naive T cells appeared to be more diverse than memory T cells, and naive cells seemed to make a substantial contribution to the alloresponse. Among mappable alloreactive CD4+ clones, the Treg-derived fraction averaged around 70% with siplizumab versus about 25% in control reactions. About 75-95% of proliferating CD4+ or CD8+ clones could not be given a naive or memory phenotype. Siplizumab significantly lowered the cumulative frequency of alloreactive sequences that could be traced to unstimulated CD4+ memory T cells. Because sequences at frequencies below about 10^-5 were poorly captured, only a minor fraction of alloreactive clones could be mapped back to unstimulated subsets. No functional confirmation was obtained for the suppressive function of proliferating Tregs from siplizumab cultures.

The library was prepared using the immunoSEQ multiplex PCR assay. Each sample had some 9.7 x 10^4 TCR templates assayed by the deep sequencing platform. Genomic DNA extracted from sorted T cells was used for TCRbeta CDR3 sequencing. The study's own analysis went as follows. The R programming language was used for clonal analysis of the TCRbeta CDR3 data. Comparing unstimulated samples against CFSE-low samples taken after the reaction was how alloreactive CD4+ and CD8+ clones were defined. Alloreactive CD4+ clones were assigned to regulatory or non-regulatory origin by matching sequences to sorted unstimulated Treg and non-Treg repertoires. This is the immuneACCESS table as TCRdb keeps it, with only in-frame sequences that have V and J called. A part of the clones is gone; compared with another copy, unresolved V genes explain less than half, and the rest is unexplained. That table gives V, J and clone size, and the DNA gave D and trimming. In all, the sample holds about 40,000 clones, and roughly 90% of those were seen once. Less than 0.3% of the sample belongs to the ten largest clones.

The clonotype originates from a human donor in good health. Sequencing input: naive CD4+ T cells sorted from blood. Explained via the paper, the cell subset or site label denotes: unstimulated naive T cells.

CDR3 reads: CASSPFTGGTEAFF. The nucleotide sequence reads as follows: TGTGCCAGCAGCCCTTTTACAGGGGGCACTGAAGCTTTCTTT. The chain is made from TRBV4-2 and TRBJ1-1; 8 nucleotides in the junction match TRBD1. From a lookup of the germline V gene, CDR1 and CDR2 are LGHNA and YNFKEQ. Inclusive of the bounding cysteine and phenylalanine, the CDR3 is 14 residues long. Just CDR3 DNA is preserved here, 42 bases in frame from base 1. From V the trimming removes 4 bases and from J it removes 4 bases, while the gene matches leave 5 bases of the junction unaccounted for.